This T cell receptor beta chain derives from a study of CD8 T cells in ankylosing spondylitis. Study-level results: For ankylosing spondylitis blood, a TCR beta motif of about 8 highly homologous variants appeared characteristic. Clones tied to disease were said to be significantly enriched in matched ankylosing spondylitis synovial fluid. Within peripheral blood, clones linked to disease were CD8+ and relatively rare.

This clonotype showed up many times. Its target is unknown. The V end was cut by 6 bases, the J end by 7 bases, with 18 bases between. Germline lookup yields CDR1 SGHVS and CDR2 FNYEAQ. CDR3 length equals 14 residues. Generation of TCR beta libraries employed quantitative 5'-RACE incorporating molecular barcodes. TCRdb processed the 5' RACE reads anew with MiXCR; each CDR3 protein has one entry. This table has approximately 350,000 distinct CDR3 sequences, 20% to 25% appearing once. This clonotype was sampled from a male donor with ankylosing spondylitis or in good health (not recorded which). The chain uses TRBV7-6 and TRBJ1-1; D is perhaps TRBD1 (5 bases). The sequencing sample was made of blood, either unsorted or a sorted T cell fraction (not recorded which). DNA of the CDR3: TGTGCCAGCAGTCCTGACGGGAGAGACAGTGAAGCTTTCTTT. Residues: CASSPDGRDSEAFF.